This is a list of T cell receptor beta chains from one sample in a study of blood T cell repertoires in COVID-19. The method was immunoSEQ multiplex PCR; TCRdb's version includes in-frame clones alone and lacks a portion of them. This sample yields 210,000 or so clones, of which 84% are seen a single time; 15% to 20% belongs to the top ten. The material sequenced was peripheral blood. The receptors here all came from an elderly woman with active or convalescent COVID-19. Each CDR3 is given with its conserved first and last residue. A D gene is named only where the DNA matches it firmly. Where a row states a size, it is once, few, many or the class of an expanded clone; other rows omit it.

.,TRBV5-1,TRBD1,TRBJ2-3,TGCGCCAGCAGCTCCGGGACAGGATCTAGCACAGATACGCAGTATTTT,CASSSGTGSSTDTQYF
.,TRBV10-3,TRBD1,TRBJ1-3,TGTGCCATCGGGACAGGGGTCGGAAACACCATATATTTT,CAIGTGVGNTIYF
.,TRBV19,TRBD1,TRBJ1-5,TGTGCCAGTAGTCCGGGACAGGGGGTTTTTCAGCCCCAGCATTTT,CASSPGQGVFQPQHF
.,TRBV11-1,.,TRBJ1-1,TGTGCCAGCAGCCTTCCCCTGGCGGGGGGCACTGAAGCTTTCTTT,CASSLPLAGGTEAFF
once,TRBV28,TRBD1,TRBJ1-4,TGTGCCAGCAGCTCACCCAGGGGGCAAGGAGAAAAACTGTTTTTT,CASSSPRGQGEKLFF
.,TRBV7-2,TRBD1,TRBJ1-4,TGTGCCAGCAGCCGGGGACAGTATAATGAAAAACTGTTTTTT,CASSRGQYNEKLFF
once,TRBV18,.,TRBJ2-1,TGTGCCAGCTCACCACCCCTGCTAGCTCGGAACAATGAGCAGTTCTTC,CASSPPLLARNNEQFF
.,TRBV7-9,.,TRBJ2-7,TGTGCCAGCAGCTTAGCTCGGGGGAGCTCCTACGAGCAGTACTTC,CASSLARGSSYEQYF
.,TRBV5-4,TRBD1,TRBJ1-1,TGTGCCAGCAGCTTGGGGGACAGGACGAACACTGAAGCTTTCTTT,CASSLGDRTNTEAFF
.,TRBV6-1,.,TRBJ2-5,TGTGCCAGCAGTGAAGAGGGGAGGGGGGGAGAGACCCAGTACTTC,CASSEEGRGGETQYF
.,TRBV6-5,TRBD1,TRBJ1-2,TGTGCCAGCAGTAGACAGGGGTTAACTAACTATGGCTACACCTTC,CASSRQGLTNYGYTF
.,TRBV5-1,TRBD1,TRBJ2-3,TGCGCCAGCAGCTCTTACGGGACAGGGGGCTACGGAGATACGCAGTATTTT,CASSSYGTGGYGDTQYF
.,TRBV9,.,TRBJ2-3,TGTGCCAGCAGCGTAGATCTACTTACGGATACGCAGTATTTT,CASSVDLLTDTQYF
few,TRBV3-1/TRBV3-2,TRBD1,TRBJ2-5,TGTGCCAGCAGCCAAGAAGGGACCGGGACAGGGGAGGGGACCCAGTACTTC,CASSQEGTGTGEGTQYF
.,TRBV6-2/TRBV6-3,TRBD2,TRBJ2-3,TGTGCCAGCCGCCTGCAGCTAGCGGCTCGGGCCGATACGCAGTATTTT,CASRLQLAARADTQYF
.,TRBV5-4,TRBD2,TRBJ2-3,TGTGCCAGCAGCTTGAGGACTAGCGGCCCCACAGATACGCAGTATTTT,CASSLRTSGPTDTQYF
.,TRBV24-1,TRBD2,TRBJ2-5,TGTGCCACCAGTGATTCCCGGGAGGGCGGAGAGACCCAGTACTTC,CATSDSREGGETQYF
once,TRBV5-4,TRBD1,TRBJ1-2,TGTGCCAGCAGCATCGACAGGGACGGCTACACCTTC,CASSIDRDGYTF
.,TRBV18,TRBD2,TRBJ2-1,TGTGCCAGCTCACCAGCTAGCGGGGGACTGCCGTTCTTC,CASSPASGGLPFF
.,TRBV10-3,.,TRBJ1-6,TGTGCCATCAGTGAGAGCGGTAATTCACCCCTCCACTTT,CAISESGNSPLHF
.,TRBV11-2,.,TRBJ2-1,TGTGCCAGCAGCTCAATGGGGCAGTTCGCGTACAATGAGCAGTTCTTC,CASSSMGQFAYNEQFF
.,TRBV5-1,TRBD2,TRBJ2-2,TGCGCCAGCAGCCGGGGGGCTAGCGGGAGAGTGAACACCGGGGAGCTGTTTTTT,CASSRGASGRVNTGELFF
.,TRBV5-4,TRBD1,TRBJ1-2,TGTGCCAGCAGTCAAGGACAGGGGTTCTATGGCTACACCTTC,CASSQGQGFYGYTF
.,TRBV6-2/TRBV6-3,.,TRBJ2-7,TGTGCCAGCAGTTACGATACGCGGGGCTACTCCTACGAGCAGTACTTC,CASSYDTRGYSYEQYF
once,TRBV29-1,.,TRBJ2-1,TGCAGCGTTCCTCCGACCGGGGACAATGAGCAGTTCTTC,CSVPPTGDNEQFF
.,TRBV7-2,TRBD1,TRBJ2-7,TGTGCCAGCAGCCGGGATTTGAGCCAGACAGGGCCTACTAGGTACTTC,CASSRDLSQTGPTRYF
.,TRBV7-2,.,TRBJ1-1,TGTGCCAGCAGCCCACCCTCAGGGAGGGGCACTGAAGCTTTCTTT,CASSPPSGRGTEAFF
.,TRBV7-3,TRBD1,TRBJ2-3,TGTGCCAGCAGCCCCAACAGGGGCTATACGCAGTATTTT,CASSPNRGYTQYF
.,TRBV11-3,.,TRBJ1-2,TGTGCCAGCAGCTCTTCGAGCGGGATCTACACCTTC,CASSSSSGIYTF
.,TRBV5-6,TRBD1,TRBJ1-5,TGTGCCAGCAGCTTGCGCAAGACAGGGCGTAGGGCCTTCGATCAGCCCCAGCATTTT,CASSLRKTGRRAFDQPQHF
.,TRBV7-2,TRBD2,TRBJ2-1,TGTGCCAGCAGCCCGCGACTAGCGGGAGACGGTGAGCAGTTCTTC,CASSPRLAGDGEQFF
.,TRBV20-1,TRBD1,TRBJ1-1,TGCAGTGCTAGTCGACAGGGGGCAGGCACTGAAGCTTTCTTT,CSASRQGAGTEAFF
.,TRBV3-1/TRBV3-2,TRBD2,TRBJ2-1,TGTGCCAGCAGCCGAAGGACTAGCGGGCGCTCCTACAATGAGCAGTTCTTC,CASSRRTSGRSYNEQFF
.,TRBV5-1,TRBD1,TRBJ2-3,TGCGCCAGCAGCTTGGTTCCAGGGGGCGTCCCAGATACGCAGTATTTT,CASSLVPGGVPDTQYF
once,TRBV2,TRBD1,TRBJ2-4,TGTGCCAGCAGTGTACAGGGGACCCAAAACATTCAGTACTTC,CASSVQGTQNIQYF
.,TRBV19,.,TRBJ1-2,TGTGCCACCCTACCGGGACTGGGCTATGGCTACACCTTC,CATLPGLGYGYTF
few,TRBV29-1,TRBD1,TRBJ1-5,TGCAGCGCCAGACAGGGCGACCAGCCCCAGCATTTT,CSARQGDQPQHF
.,TRBV11-1,TRBD2,TRBJ2-2,TGTGCCAGCAGATACACCGGGGGGTTCACCGGGGAGCTGTTTTTT,CASRYTGGFTGELFF
.,TRBV3-1/TRBV3-2,TRBD1,TRBJ2-1,TGTGCCAGCAGCCAAGGGACAGGGGAGCAGTTCTTC,CASSQGTGEQFF
few,TRBV5-1,TRBD2,TRBJ2-7,TGCGCCAGCACCACGACTAGCGGGACCTACGAGCAGTACTTC,CASTTTSGTYEQYF
.,TRBV12-3/TRBV12-4,.,TRBJ2-1,TGTGCCAGCAGTTTATTGAGGCGGTCTGAGCAGTTCTTC,CASSLLRRSEQFF
.,TRBV11-2,TRBD2,TRBJ2-7,TGTGCCAGCAGCCATCGACTAGCGGGAAACTCCTACGAGCAGTACTTC,CASSHRLAGNSYEQYF
.,TRBV27,.,TRBJ2-1,TGTGCCAGCAGTTTCTACGTTCACAATGAGCAGTTCTTC,CASSFYVHNEQFF
.,TRBV7-2,TRBD1,TRBJ2-5,TGTGCCAGCAGCTTAGCCTTAGGGACAGGGGAAGAGACCCAGTACTTC,CASSLALGTGEETQYF
.,TRBV29-1,TRBD1,TRBJ2-5,TGCAGCGTCGAGACAGGGACGGAGACCCAGTACTTC,CSVETGTETQYF
.,TRBV9,.,TRBJ2-6,TGTGCCAGCAGCGTAGGTTCAGGGGCAAACTCTGGGGCCAACGTCCTGACTTTC,CASSVGSGANSGANVLTF
.,TRBV5-6,TRBD1,TRBJ2-7,TGTGCCAGCAGCCTAGGACAGGGCTCCTACGAGCAGTACTTC,CASSLGQGSYEQYF
.,TRBV3-1/TRBV3-2,TRBD2,TRBJ2-4,TGTGCCAGCAGCCAAGCGGGGCTAGCGGGGACCAAAAACATTCAGTACTTC,CASSQAGLAGTKNIQYF
once,TRBV5-1,.,TRBJ2-7,TGCGCCAGCAGCTTGGTGAGCGGGCTAAGCTCCTACGAGCAGTACTTC,CASSLVSGLSSYEQYF
.,TRBV6-5,.,TRBJ2-7,TGTGCCAGCAGTTCCCGACTCGACTCCTACGAGCAGTACTTC,CASSSRLDSYEQYF
.,TRBV6-5,.,TRBJ2-5,TGTGCCAGTCAGGGAAGGGATGAGACCCAGTACTTC,CASQGRDETQYF
.,TRBV5-1,TRBD2,TRBJ2-5,TGCGCCAGCAGCCCGGAGGGAGCGGGAGGGGGAGAGACCCAGTACTTC,CASSPEGAGGGETQYF
.,TRBV7-7,TRBD2,TRBJ2-2,TGTGCTAGCAGCCTAAGTACGGGGGGGCCGACCGGGGAGCTGTTTTTT,CASSLSTGGPTGELFF